A selection of T cell receptor beta chains follows, all from one sample in a study of PD-1 blockade in classical Hodgkin lymphoma. Using immunoSEQ multiplex PCR, the repertoire was profiled, and TCRdb retains in-frame clones only, with some absent. The repertoire includes roughly 3,000 clones, about 69% of them detected once, and roughly a quarter sits in the top ten. The specimen comprised CD8+ T cells from blood, sampled before the fourth cycle of nivolumab. These receptors were obtained from a human donor with classical Hodgkin lymphoma. The CDR3 runs from the conserved cysteine through the conserved F or W. A D gene is named only where the DNA matches it firmly.

TRBV7-6	TRBJ1-6	-	CASSFGRTMKDSPLHF	TGTGCCAGCAGCTTCGGGAGGACAATGAAGGATTCACCCCTCCACTTT
TRBV11-2	TRBJ1-6	-	CASSSSGVNSPLHF	TGTGCCAGCAGCTCCTCGGGGGTTAATTCACCCCTCCACTTT
TRBV28	TRBJ2-1	-	CASSLYRAWGDEQFF	TGTGCCAGCAGTTTATACAGGGCTTGGGGAGATGAGCAGTTCTTC
TRBV15	TRBJ2-5	TRBD2	CATSRAGLAGGETQYF	TGTGCCACCAGCAGGGCCGGACTAGCGGGGGGGGAGACCCAGTACTTC
TRBV27	TRBJ2-7	TRBD1	CASSDWTGDYEQYF	TGTGCCAGCAGTGATTGGACAGGAGACTACGAGCAGTACTTC
TRBV6-6	TRBJ2-2	-	CASSYKTGELFF	TGTGCCAGCAGTTACAAGACCGGGGAGCTGTTTTTT
TRBV7-6	TRBJ1-4	TRBD1	CASSPGTVTTNEKLFF	TGTGCCAGCAGCCCCGGGACAGTGACAACTAATGAAAAACTGTTTTTT
TRBV6-5	TRBJ2-2	-	CASSYFSVPATGELFF	TGTGCCAGCAGTTACTTCTCGGTCCCCGCCACAGGGGAGCTGTTTTTT
TRBV21-1	TRBJ2-7	-	CASSKKQGHEQYF	TGTGCCAGCAGCAAAAAACAGGGCCACGAGCAGTACTTC
TRBV28	TRBJ1-1	-	CASSPRQAPMNTEAFF	TGTGCCAGCAGTCCCCGACAGGCTCCTATGAACACTGAAGCTTTCTTT